This is a list of T cell receptor beta chains from one sample in a study. TCRdb processed the RT-PCR reads anew with MiXCR; each CDR3 protein has one entry. The sample has around 700,000 distinct CDR3 sequences; approximately 15% are singletons. Sample: memory CD4+ T cells from blood. The receptor set was obtained from a female donor in good health, serving as a healthy control. Each CDR3 is given without its conserved first and last residue.

>TRBJ2-6|TRBV7-9
ASSLWPQPSGANVLT
>TRBJ1-2|TRBV6-5
ASSYRGQGFYGYT
>TRBJ2-1|TRBV11-2
ASSHRALANEQF
>TRBJ1-6|TRBV20-1
SASAGGGGSPLH
>TRBJ1-5|TRBV20-1
SALSSRNQPQH
>TRBJ2-5|TRBV6-2/TRBV6-3
ASTQAGGDQETQY
>TRBJ1-1|TRBV29-1
SVTRDLNSFQNTEAF
>TRBJ1-3|TRBV18
ASSPYPQGTGNTIY
>TRBJ2-3|TRBV7-6
ASSLAGGNTDTQY
>TRBJ2-5|TRBV7-9
ASSPQDLYQETQY
>TRBJ2-5|TRBV7-3
ASSAGTSQETQY
>TRBJ2-1|TRBV20-1
STERDSYNEQF
>TRBJ2-2|TRBV27
ASSYRITGELF
>TRBJ1-3|TRBV7-8
ASSLGTHSGNTIY
>TRBJ2-3|TRBV19
ASSIIDTQY
>TRBJ1-1|TRBV7-2
ASSLQPVRVTEAF
>TRBJ1-5|TRBV3-1
ASSQDSEPQH
>TRBJ2-5|TRBV20-1
SATGLAGVGPY
>TRBJ2-2|TRBV5-1
ASSLNPTGTGTGELF
>TRBJ1-6|TRBV3-1
ASSPRTGSSPLH
>TRBJ2-2|TRBV5-1
ASSFQGVVTGELF
>TRBJ1-5|TRBV20-1
SASPQTGSNQPQH
>TRBJ2-7|TRBV20-1
SAGGRGTGSYEQY
>TRBJ1-1|TRBV6-5
ASSSQGRFTEAF
>TRBJ2-2|TRBV7-6
ASSLGEQGTGELF
>TRBJ1-1|TRBV6-6
ASSYEENTEAF
>TRBJ2-3|TRBV12-3/TRBV12-4
ASSRAPGGVTDTQY
>TRBJ1-2|TRBV6-6
ASSSAQANYGYT
>TRBJ2-2|TRBV27
ASSEGTGRGELF
>TRBJ2-1|TRBV4-3
ASSLAGNDEQF
>TRBJ1-2|TRBV28
ASSLSYGYT
>TRBJ1-3|TRBV20-1
SARTGKGAGNTIY
>TRBJ2-7|TRBV5-1
ASSPLPSSYEQY
>TRBJ2-5|TRBV7-2
ASSLGGAVSETQY
>TRBJ2-7|TRBV11-2
ASSLTSLAGTPSGEQY
>TRBJ1-6|TRBV4-3
ASSQDPTGGNSPLH
>TRBJ2-4|TRBV4-1
ASSQDPTGLVIQY
>TRBJ1-1|TRBV7-2
ASTRKNTEAF
>TRBJ2-5|TRBV7-8
ASSDPSRYQETQY
>TRBJ2-3|TRBV20-1
SARIGADTQY
>TRBJ2-5|TRBV2
ASSEYRGQETQY
>TRBJ2-5|TRBV20-1
SGPSGSQETQY